This T cell receptor (beta chain) originates from a study of cytomegalovirus exposure and HLA in healthy donors. The assay was immunoSEQ multiplex PCR, and TCRdb's table has in-frame clones only and misses some. This table holds 150,000 to 200,000 clones, roughly nine tenths found once. In its sample, this clone was seen many times. There are 16 residues in the CDR3. Germline V gene lookup returns CDR1 SEHNR and CDR2 FQNEAQ (reference sequence). Deletions cut 3 bases from V and 2 bases from J, with 15 bases between. This chain joins TRBV7-9 and TRBJ2-3; D may be TRBD1 (6 bases). This TCR derives from a woman aged 30 to 39 in good health and CMV-seronegative. Sequenced material: PBMCs. CDR3 sequence reads: CASSFGTSIDTDTQYF. The CDR3 region has the DNA TGTGCCAGCAGCTTTGGGACATCGATCGACACAGATACGCAGTATTTT.